The present TCR beta chain was sequenced within a study of PD-1 blockade in classical Hodgkin lymphoma. Study observations and caveats: Complete responders started with a diversity level that resembled newly diagnosed patients at baseline. Some patients started nivolumab under 1 year after ASCT, and they were excluded.

As regards this clone: Its cognate antigen is unknown.

Germline V gene data show CDR1 as SGDLS and CDR2 as YYNGEE. The V end was cut by 3 bases, the J end by 2 bases, with 6 bases between. The CDR3 length is 12 residues. The method was immunoSEQ multiplex PCR; TCRdb's version includes in-frame clones alone and lacks a portion of them. The sample has 20,000 to 25,000 clones; 60% to 80% are singletons. Time point reported: cycle 4 day 1 (C4D1), after more than five weeks of nivolumab. Brentuximab vedotin exposure varied, and every patient relapsed after autologous stem cell transplantation. The study recorded best responses of complete response, partial response or progressive disease.

This chain connects TRBV9 to TRBJ2-7; D is uncertain. The sequences come from peripheral blood mononuclear cells (PBMCs), collected before the fourth cycle of nivolumab. This receptor was taken from a human donor with classical Hodgkin lymphoma. CDR3 in amino acids: CASSALPYEQYF. In DNA form, the CDR3 reads TGTGCCAGCAGCGCCCTGCCCTACGAGCAGTACTTC.